These 24 T cell receptor beta chains share one sample of origin, sequenced in a study of CD8+ T cells in alopecia areata. After isolation, RNA underwent reverse transcription to generate cDNA as the sequencing template. Clones were sequenced by immunoSEQ multiplex PCR, and TCRdb holds only the in-frame ones, with some missing. The data hold more than 95,000 clones, with 45% to 50% observed a single time. Sequencing was carried out using NKG2D-low CD8+ T cells sorted from blood. These receptors were taken from a human donor with alopecia areata.

The J gene is TRBJ2-2, the V gene TRBV6-5; D may be TRBD1 (6 bases). CDR1 MNHEY and CDR2 SVGAGI come from the germline V gene. Trimming pared 6 bases from V and 5 bases from J, leaving 10 bases between. The CDR3 length is 13 residues. CDR3 region: CASSSGETGELFF. In nucleotides, the CDR3 is TGTGCCAGCAGCTCAGGGGAGACCGGGGAGCTGTTTTTT.

J is TRBJ2-6 and V is TRBV1; the table's D call, TRBD1, has no DNA check behind it. TRBV1 is termed a pseudogene. The CDR3 length is 18 residues. The CDR3 bases are TGCACCAGCAGCCAAGACATATTGTGGGCCGCCTCGGCCAACGTCCTGACTTTC. It codes for CTSSQDILWAASANVLTF.

This rearrangement joins TRBV4-3 to TRBJ2-1; tentatively, D is TRBD2 (5 bases). Germline CDR1 and CDR2: LGHNA and YSLEER. The germline V and J ends were trimmed by 4 bases and 7 bases, with 17 bases remaining between them. This CDR3 region has 15 residues. The CDR3 DNA reads TGCGCCAGCAGCCGGTCAGATAGCGCCAAAAATGAGCAGTTCTTC. Translation: CASSRSDSAKNEQFF.

There are a few counts of this clone. V usage is TRBV5-1 and J usage is TRBJ2-1; the D is unclear. CDR3 length: 11 amino acids. Trimming stripped 2 bases from V and 8 bases from J, with 5 bases between. Looked up from germline, CDR1 is SGHRS and CDR2 is YFSETQ. The CDR3 DNA sequence: TGCGCCAGCAGCTTTAATCATGAGCAGTTCTTC. It yields the protein CASSFNHEQFF.

The J gene is TRBJ1-1, the V gene TRBV30; TRBD1 is a possible D gene (5 bases). V lost 4 bases, J lost 11 bases, and 11 bases lay in between. Looked up from germline, CDR1 is GTSNPN and CDR2 is SVGIG (reference sequence). The CDR3 runs to 10 residues. CDR3 protein: CAWNGAGAFF. The CDR3 region has the DNA TGTGCCTGGAATGGGGCAGGGGCTTTCTTT.

A remark on this clone: This sample also contains other DNA sequences that code for the same CDR3. The chain has TRBV29-1 and TRBJ1-2, with D unresolved. Germline V CDR1 and CDR2: SQVTM, ANQGSEA. The CDR3 is 11 amino acids. V shed 3 bases and J shed 8 bases, with 10 bases lying between them. The CDR3 nucleotides read TGCAGCGTTGAGGTGAGGGAAGGCTACACCTTC. This codes for CSVEVREGYTF.

The genes are TRBV9 and TRBJ1-2, with 7 bases fitting TRBD1. V dropped 3 bases and J dropped 6; count of bases not matched to a gene: 2. This CDR3 has 12 amino acids. Germline-derived CDR1 and CDR2 are SGDLS and YYNGEE. The CDR3 DNA is TGTGCCAGCAGCGCCCAGGGGGATGGCTACACCTTC. This gives the protein CASSAQGDGYTF.

This clone occurred once. The V gene is TRBV6-1, the J gene TRBJ2-3; 11 bases match TRBD2. The germline CDR1 and CDR2 sequences are MNHNS and SASEGT. The junction had 5 bases not matched to a gene; V was cut back by 1 base and J by 2 bases. The CDR3 has 17 amino acids. CDR3 region: CASSEGLAGGDTDTQYF. The CDR3, as DNA: TGTGCCAGCAGTGAAGGGCTAGCGGGGGGCGACACAGATACGCAGTATTTT.

This clone occurred once. Since no conserved phenylalanine or tryptophan closes the CDR3, a read error is the likely cause. It is unclear where the CDR3 begins or ends on the DNA, so no DNA is shown, and the CDR3 is as TCRdb lists it. The chain is built from TRBV30 and TRBJ2-7; the D call TRBD2 from the table was never checked on the DNA. Termini included, the CDR3 measures 11 amino acids. Looked up from germline, CDR1 is GTSNPN and CDR2 is SVGIG (reference sequence). CDR3 in amino acids: CAWSVTQRENL.

The rearrangement links TRBV29-1 to TRBJ2-1, with 8 positions matching TRBD1. With V trimmed by 7 bases and J by 1 base, 9 bases remained unmatched. Looked up from germline, CDR1 is SQVTM and CDR2 is ANQGSEA. The CDR3 is 15 amino acids. The CDR3 region is CSGAQGAVSYNEQFF. CDR3 bases: TGCAGCGGGGCGCAGGGGGCAGTTTCCTACAATGAGCAGTTCTTC.

The chain joins TRBV5-1 to TRBJ2-3; D unclear. The germline V gene has CDR1 SGHRS and CDR2 YFSETQ. V lost 0 bases and J lost 0, with 8 bases in between. The CDR3 is 15 residues long. This CDR3 reads CASSLGTESTDTQYF. In nucleotides, the CDR3 is TGCGCCAGCAGCTTGGGGACCGAGAGCACAGATACGCAGTATTTT. Looking up the rest from reference TRBV5-1 and TRBJ2-3 gives the full variable domain: KAGVTQTPRYLIKTRGQQVTLSCSPISGHRSVSWYQQTPGQGLQFLFEYFSETQRNKGNFPGRFSGRQFSNSRSEMNVSTLELGDSALYLCASSLGTESTDTQYFGPGTRLTVL.

V and J are TRBV29-1 and TRBJ2-2; a weak D match, TRBD1 (6 bases). V was cut by 6 bases and J by 0 bases, with 14 bases left in between. There are 15 residues in the CDR3. The V gene's germline CDR1 is SQVTM and CDR2 ANQGSEA. This chain's CDR3 is CSVTARGTNTGELFF. In DNA, the CDR3 is TGCAGCGTCACCGCAAGGGGGACGAACACCGGGGAGCTGTTTTTT.

In this sample, this clone turned up once. The chain employs TRBV29-1 and TRBJ2-3; tentatively, D is TRBD1 (5 bases). Germline values: CDR1 SQVTM, CDR2 ANQGSEA. The CDR3 runs to 16 residues. Trimming left V 6 bases short and J 2 bases short, with 21 bases between. The CDR3 loop reads CSVGSPGQGLTDTQYF. In DNA form, the CDR3 reads TGCAGCGTCGGTAGCCCCGGGCAGGGCCTCACAGATACGCAGTATTTT.

This clone was picked up a small number of times. The V and J genes are TRBV29-1 and TRBJ2-1; 9 bases match TRBD2. CDR3 size: 13 residues. CDR1 and CDR2 from the germline V gene are SQVTM and ANQGSEA. With 4 bases clipped from V and 7 bases from J, the junction kept 5 bases outside the gene matches. CDR3 protein: CSVVGGLANEQFF. The CDR3 nucleotides read TGCAGCGTTGTGGGGGGACTAGCAAATGAGCAGTTCTTC.

The chain employs TRBV27 and TRBJ1-6; tentative D call: TRBD1 (6 bases). CDR3 length: 17 residues. CDR1 is MNHEY and CDR2 is SMNVEV in the germline V gene (reference sequence). V lost 5 bases to trimming and J lost 4 bases, with 18 bases between them. Written as DNA, the CDR3 is TGTGCCAGCAGTAGGGCAGGGGCTACAGATTATAATTCACCCCTCCACTTT. Translating it yields CASSRAGATDYNSPLHF.

This clone occurred a few times. The gene calls are TRBV29-1 and TRBJ2-7; no reliable D call. Germline V gene lookup returns CDR1 SQVTM and CDR2 ANQGSEA. V lost 5 bases, J lost 2 bases, and 10 bases lay in between. This CDR3 contains 12 residues. The CDR3 reads CSVRYRAYEQYF. In DNA form, the CDR3 reads TGCAGCGTTCGGTACCGAGCCTACGAGCAGTACTTC.

The gene calls are TRBV29-1 and TRBJ1-2, with D uncertain. The length of the CDR3 is 11 residues. From germline, CDR1 is SQVTM and CDR2 ANQGSEA. V lost 7 bases and J 0 bases, leaving 6 bases between the germline ends. The CDR3 DNA follows: TGCAGCGCCAGAGCTAACTATGGCTACACCTTC. Translated: CSARANYGYTF.

The V and J genes are TRBV7-2 and TRBJ2-5; D perhaps matches TRBD2 (5 bases). The CDR3 is made up of 14 amino acids. V gave up 1 base and J gave up 5 bases, with 11 bases separating them. Germline V gene sequence: CDR1 SGHTA, CDR2 FQGNSA. CDR3 sequence: CASSLGAEGETQYF. The CDR3 bases are TGTGCCAGCAGCTTAGGAGCGGAAGGGGAGACCCAGTACTTC. The full variable domain, rest sourced from reference TRBV7-2 and TRBJ2-5, is GAGVSQSPSNKVTEKGKDVELRCDPISGHTALYWYRQSLGQGLEFLIYFQGNSAPDKSGLPSDRFSAERTGGSVSTLTIQRTQQEDSAVYLCASSLGAEGETQYFGPGTRLLVL.

This clone was seen only a few times. V and J are TRBV29-1 and TRBJ1-5; TRBD1 aligns across 9 bases. This CDR3 is built from 13 residues. Germline values: CDR1 SQVTM, CDR2 ANQGSEA. Trimming took 6 bases from V and 7 from J; bases not matched to a gene: 7. The CDR3 region is CSVTTGGDQPQHF. For the CDR3, the DNA is TGCAGCGTCACGACAGGGGGAGACCAGCCCCAGCATTTT.

The V call is TRBV4-1, the J call TRBJ2-5; 9 positions match TRBD2. CDR3 length: 16 residues. The J segment lost 3 bases and the V segment lost 0 bases, leaving 5 bases of the junction unmatched. The germline gives CDR1 MGHRA, CDR2 YSYEKL. The CDR3 sequence is CASSQEWRGGEETQYF. DNA for the CDR3: TGCGCCAGCAGCCAAGAATGGCGGGGGGGAGAAGAGACCCAGTACTTC.

This rearrangement joins TRBV6-5 to TRBJ2-5; 10 bases align to TRBD1. V shed 9 bases, J shed 5 bases, and the junction held 9 bases outside the gene matches. The CDR3 covers 14 residues. Germline assignment: CDR1 MNHEY and CDR2 SVGAGI. The DNA for the CDR3 is TGTGCCAGTTCCGGGACAGGGGAAGCTGAGACCCAGTACTTC. This gives the protein CASSGTGEAETQYF.

This clone was found a few times. CDR3 in DNA: TGTGCTAGTGGTTTGCTTTCAAGACACAACCAAGAGACCCAGTACTTC. Protein sequence: CASGLLSRHNQETQYF. The chain carries TRBV12-5 and TRBJ2-5; D unresolved. The V gene lost 2 bases and the J gene lost 0 bases, with 13 bases spanning the gap. The CDR3 extends over 16 amino acids. Germline V gene data show CDR1 as LGHNT and CDR2 as FRNRAP.

The rearrangement links TRBV30 to TRBJ2-7; D remains ambiguous. CDR1 GTSNPN and CDR2 SVGIG come from the germline V gene (reference sequence). The CDR3 loop spans 11 amino acids. Trimming shortened V by 4 bases and J by 3 bases, and 7 bases separated the two germline ends. The CDR3 nucleotides are TGTGCCTGGAAACAGAACTACGAGCAGTACTTC. Translated: CAWKQNYEQYF.

CDR3 sequence reads: CASSLAGGPVYEQYF. The CDR3 DNA is TGTGCCAGCAGTTTAGCGGGAGGGCCCGTCTACGAGCAGTACTTC. The chain carries TRBV27 and TRBJ2-7; 9 bases fit TRBD2. CDR3 length: 15 amino acids. Looked up from germline, CDR1 is MNHEY and CDR2 is SMNVEV (reference sequence). J was trimmed by 3 bases and V by 2 bases; bases with no gene match: 5.